What follows are 17 T cell receptor beta chains derived from one specimen sequenced in a study of T-cell reconstitution after alpha-beta-depleted transplantation in children. Unique molecular identifiers were incorporated into the prepared TCRbeta library. MiXCR, run by TCRdb on the PCR reads, gives a single entry per CDR3 protein. In the table there are 700,000 to 850,000 distinct CDR3 sequences, around 17% of which are singletons. The sample consisted of PBMCs, mostly from graft donor cells, taken 360 days after TCRalphabeta/CD19-depleted stem cell transplant. Receptor source: a male patient under 18 who had a stem cell transplant for acute lymphoblastic leukemia, so the T cells may come from the graft donor.

This clonotype was detected a few times. The chain recombines TRBV29-1 with TRBJ2-1; either TRBD1 or TRBD2 may supply D (5 bases each). This CDR3 comprises 12 residues. Deletions cut 2 bases from V and 7 bases from J, with 9 bases between. Germline V lookup: CDR1 SQVTM, CDR2 ANQGSEA. The CDR3 bases are TGCAGCGTTGAACGGGGCGAAAATGAGCAGTTCTTC. It translates to CSVERGENEQFF.

The gene calls are TRBV20-1 and TRBJ1-3, with TRBD1 matching over 8 bases. V was pared by 3 bases and J by 4 bases, with 8 bases of the junction left unmatched. This CDR3 comprises 15 residues. Germline-derived CDR1 and CDR2 are DFQATT and SNEGSKA (reference sequence). The CDR3 region is CSASDRGLGGNTIYF. As DNA, the CDR3 is TGCAGTGCTAGCGACAGGGGCCTTGGGGGAAACACCATATATTTT.

This clonotype was observed a handful of times. The J gene is TRBJ2-7, the V gene TRBV7-9; D tentatively fits TRBD1 or TRBD2 (5 bases each). The V gene's germline CDR1 is SEHNR and CDR2 FQNEAQ (reference sequence). The germline V and J ends were trimmed by 5 bases and 2 bases, with 13 bases remaining between them. The length of the CDR3 is 14 residues. The CDR3 here is CASSATGLTYEQYF. DNA of the CDR3: TGTGCCAGCAGCGCAACGGGGCTCACCTACGAGCAGTACTTC.

This chain uses TRBV5-6 with TRBJ1-1, with D unresolved. The CDR3 covers 16 residues. Trimming took off 3 bases at V and 2 bases at J, with 17 bases between the two ends. Per germline, CDR1 SGHDT and CDR2 YYEEEE. The CDR3 nucleotides are TGTGCCAGCAGCTATAACCCCCGGGGAACTAACACTGAAGCTTTCTTT. Its translation is CASSYNPRGTNTEAFF.

This clonotype was observed a handful of times. The chain recombines TRBV30 with TRBJ1-5, with no clear D. Germline V lookup: CDR1 GTSNPN, CDR2 SVGIG (reference sequence). The germline V and J ends were trimmed by 2 bases and 7 bases, with 12 bases remaining between them. The CDR3 sequence is 13 residues long. The CDR3 DNA reads TGTGCCTGGAGTTGGGGAGGCCACCAGCCCCAGCATTTT. Its translation is CAWSWGGHQPQHF.

The CDR3 is CASSASAGDDTGELFF. In DNA form, the CDR3 reads TGTGCCAGCAGCGCCTCGGCTGGGGACGACACCGGGGAGCTGTTTTTT. This chain uses TRBV6-4 with TRBJ2-2; the D gene could be TRBD1 or TRBD2 (5 bases each). Trimming pared 6 bases from V and 3 bases from J, leaving 17 bases between. The CDR3 is 16 residues long. Germline V gene data show CDR1 as MRHNA and CDR2 as SNTAGT.

The table lists this clonotype with a few counts. The genes are TRBV4-1 and TRBJ2-7; no reliable D call. The CDR3 has 16 amino acids. Trimming cost V 1 base and J 0 bases, with 13 bases left between them. Germline CDR1 and CDR2: MGHRA and YSYEKL. The CDR3 region is CASSQAQGLLSYEQYF. The DNA for the CDR3 is TGCGCCAGCAGCCAAGCGCAAGGTCTTCTCTCCTACGAGCAGTACTTC.

The chain joins TRBV11-2 to TRBJ1-2, with TRBD1 matching 7 bases. Germline CDR1 and CDR2: SGHAT and FQNNGV. The CDR3 sequence is 19 residues long. Losses at the gene ends were 4 bases for V and 6 bases for J; bases not matched to a gene: 23. CDR3 amino acids: CASSSPRGARGWTSDGYTF. In DNA, the CDR3 is TGTGCCAGCAGCTCCCCGAGGGGCGCCAGGGGGTGGACATCGGATGGCTACACCTTC.

In this sample, this clonotype turned up a few times. This chain uses TRBV12-3 or TRBV12-4 with TRBJ1-1; TRBD1 aligns across 7 bases. The length of the CDR3 is 14 residues. The J segment lost 4 bases and the V segment lost 4 bases, leaving 6 bases of the junction unmatched. The CDR3 DNA reads as TGTGCCAGCAGTTCCCACAGGGGAGTCACTGAAGCTTTCTTT. Its protein product is CASSSHRGVTEAFF.

The chain combines TRBV7-8 with TRBJ2-7; 10 positions match TRBD1. V was clipped by 3 bases and J by 3 bases; unmatched bases: 11. CDR1 is SGHVS, CDR2 FQNEAQ, per germline. The CDR3 consists of 17 residues. This CDR3 is CASSFLHGQGVDYEQYF. CDR3 sequence (DNA): TGTGCCAGCAGCTTCCTCCATGGACAGGGGGTGGACTACGAGCAGTACTTC. Using reference TRBV7-8 and TRBJ2-7 for the parts outside the CDR3, the full variable domain is GAGVSQSPRYKVAKRGQDVALRCDPISGHVSLFWYQQALGQGPEFLTYFQNEAQLDKSGLPSDRFFAERPEGSVSTLKIQRTQQEDSAVYLCASSFLHGQGVDYEQYFGPGTRLTVT.

This clonotype was detected a few times. The chain joins TRBV7-3 to TRBJ2-3; TRBD2 matches 7 bases. The CDR3 loop spans 15 amino acids. V shed 5 bases and J 5 bases; nucleotides not matched to a gene: 10. CDR1 and CDR2 (germline): SGHTA, FQGTGA. This CDR3 reads CASSLGGSRRDTQYF. The CDR3 DNA follows: TGTGCCAGCAGCCTTGGCGGGAGCAGGAGAGATACGCAGTATTTT.

A few counts support this clonotype. The rearrangement uses TRBV12-3 or TRBV12-4 and TRBJ1-1, with a possible D match to TRBD1 (5 bases). V lost 7 bases and J lost 0, with 12 bases in between. The CDR3 loop spans 14 amino acids. The CDR3: CASTAGGLNTEAFF. CDR3 DNA: TGTGCCAGCACCGCCGGGGGTCTGAACACTGAAGCTTTCTTT.

In this sample, this clonotype turned up a few times. The V gene is TRBV9, the J gene TRBJ2-7; D is unclear. V gave up 0 bases and J gave up 0 bases, with 13 bases separating them. This CDR3 is built from 16 residues. CDR1 SGDLS and CDR2 YYNGEE come from the germline V gene. The CDR3 region is CASSVGLTESSYEQYF. For the CDR3, the DNA is TGTGCCAGCAGCGTAGGGCTAACGGAAAGCTCCTACGAGCAGTACTTC.

This clonotype was picked up a small number of times. The chain couples TRBV24-1 to TRBJ2-3; D unresolved. The V end lost 0 bases, the J end lost 6 bases, and 3 bases lay between the germline ends. CDR3 size: 12 residues. In germline, CDR1 is KGHDR, CDR2 SFDVKD. The CDR3 DNA follows: TGTGCCACCAGTGATTTGGTGGATACGCAGTATTTT. Translated, it gives CATSDLVDTQYF.

The chain couples TRBV18 to TRBJ2-6, with D unresolved. This CDR3 comprises 14 residues. V shed 0 bases and J shed 2 bases, with 2 bases lying between them. The V gene's germline CDR1 is KGHSH and CDR2 LQKENI. The chain's CDR3 is CASSPPTGANVLTF. Written as DNA, the CDR3 is TGTGCCAGCTCACCACCTACTGGGGCCAACGTCCTGACTTTC.

There are many counts of this clonotype. This chain joins TRBV9 and TRBJ2-2; TRBD2 matches 16 bases. The CDR3 totals 17 residues. The germline gives CDR1 SGDLS, CDR2 YYNGEE. V was clipped by 5 bases and J by 0 bases; unmatched bases: 1. CDR3 DNA sequence: TGTGCCAGCAGGGGACTAGCGGGAGGGACGAACACCGGGGAGCTGTTTTTT. It yields the protein CASRGLAGGTNTGELFF.

This clonotype was observed many times. V usage is TRBV12-3 or TRBV12-4 and J usage is TRBJ2-1; no reliable D call. The CDR3 length is 16 residues. Trimming took off 1 base at V and 5 bases at J, with 15 bases between the two ends. Here the CDR3 DNA reads TGTGCCAGCAGTTTAGACGATCGGGTGGCGGACAATGAGCAGTTCTTC. Its translation: CASSLDDRVADNEQFF.